The 15 T cell receptor beta chains listed next were all sequenced from one sample in a study of T-cell reconstitution after alpha-beta-depleted transplantation in children. The TCRbeta library incorporated unique molecular identifiers. MiXCR, applied by TCRdb to the PCR reads, yields one record per CDR3 protein. The sample consists of more than 550,000 distinct CDR3 sequences, roughly 10% of them appearing once. Sequences were derived from PBMCs from the stem cell graft donor, sampled from the stem cell graft. These receptors came from a human donor who donated a stem cell graft to a child with acute myeloid leukemia.

There are a few counts of this clonotype. The chain links TRBV20-1 to TRBJ2-7; TRBD1 agrees at 8 bases. This CDR3 has 15 amino acids. V lost 0 bases, J lost 2 bases, and 6 bases stayed unmatched. Germline values: CDR1 DFQATT, CDR2 SNEGSKA (reference sequence). CDR3: CSARDGGTGPYEQYF. DNA for the CDR3: TGCAGTGCTAGAGATGGGGGGACAGGACCCTACGAGCAGTACTTC.

This clonotype was observed a handful of times. The chain joins TRBV12-5 to TRBJ2-3; D is unresolved. Germline V gene data show CDR1 as LGHNT and CDR2 as FRNRAP. The CDR3 sequence is 12 residues long. Trimming left V 3 bases short and J 2 bases short, with 3 bases between. The chain's CDR3 is CASGFHTDTQYF. The CDR3 nucleotides are TGTGCTAGTGGTTTCCACACAGATACGCAGTATTTT.

In its sample, this clonotype was seen many times. The V gene is TRBV9, the J gene TRBJ2-1; maybe TRBD1 (6 bases). Germline values: CDR1 SGDLS, CDR2 YYNGEE. V lost 0 bases, J lost 8 bases, and 9 bases lay in between. The CDR3 runs 13 residues. Here the CDR3 reads CASSVDREHEQFF. The DNA for the CDR3 is TGTGCCAGCAGCGTAGACAGGGAACATGAGCAGTTCTTC. Looking up the rest from reference TRBV9 and TRBJ2-1 gives the full variable domain: DSGVTQTPKHLITATGQRVTLRCSPRSGDLSVYWYQQSLDQGLQFLIQYYNGEERAKGNILERFSAQQFPDLHSELNLSSLELGDSALYFCASSVDREHEQFFGPGTRLTVL.

This clonotype was observed a few times. This rearrangement joins TRBV10-2 to TRBJ1-2, with a possible D match to TRBD1 (6 bases). Trimming cost V 3 bases and J 4 bases, with 15 bases left between them. The CDR3 length is 15 residues. Germline V gives CDR1 WSHSY, CDR2 SAAADI. The CDR3 nucleotides are TGCGCCAGCAGTGATCCCTATGGAGGGGGCTATGGCTACACCTTC. It specifies CASSDPYGGGYGYTF.

The chain is built from TRBV21-1 and TRBJ2-5; whether TRBD2, the table's D call, matches the DNA was not checked. TRBV21-1 is designated a pseudogene. The CDR3 loop spans 16 amino acids. The CDR3 spells CASSKQLAGGGETQYF. The CDR3 nucleotides are TGTGCCAGCAGCAAACAGCTAGCGGGAGGGGGGGAGACCCAGTACTTC.

This clonotype was counted ten times or more. The rearrangement joins TRBV7-2 to TRBJ2-2; D is unclear. The V end lost 4 bases, the J end lost 5 bases, and 8 bases lay between the germline ends. CDR1 is SGHTA and CDR2 is FQGNSA in the germline V gene. This CDR3 is 13 amino acids long. The CDR3 DNA reads TGTGCCAGCAGCTCCGGATTTACCGGGGAGCTGTTTTTT. It yields the protein CASSSGFTGELFF.

The chain uses TRBV7-2 and TRBJ2-7, with unresolved D. The V gene's germline CDR1 is SGHTA and CDR2 FQGNSA. CDR3 length: 10 residues. The CDR3 region has the DNA TGTGCCAGCAGCTTAAAAGGGTTTATAGTC. It yields the protein CASSLKGFIV.

This clonotype was seen a few times. V and J are TRBV5-1 and TRBJ2-2, with D perhaps matching TRBD1 or TRBD2 (6 bases each). The germline V gene has CDR1 SGHRS and CDR2 YFSETQ. The CDR3 is made up of 16 amino acids. Between the trimmed V and J ends, which lost 7 bases and 2 bases, there was a span of 18 bases. CDR3 sequence (DNA): TGCGCCAGCCACGGCGGGACAAATTATAACACCGGGGAGCTGTTTTTT. The encoded protein is CASHGGTNYNTGELFF. Full variable domain (missing parts from reference TRBV5-1 and TRBJ2-2): KAGVTQTPRYLIKTRGQQVTLSCSPISGHRSVSWYQQTPGQGLQFLFEYFSETQRNKGNFPGRFSGRQFSNSRSEMNVSTLELGDSALYLCASHGGTNYNTGELFFGEGSRLTVL.

The V call is TRBV21-1, the J call TRBJ2-7. TRBV21-1 corresponds to a pseudogene. The CDR3 is made up of 15 amino acids. As DNA, the CDR3 is TGTGCCAGCGGCCGATTAGCGGAGCTACCCTACGAGCAGTACTTC. It translates to CASGRLAELPYEQYF.

This clonotype was seen many times. The V call is TRBV20-1, the J call TRBJ1-6; TRBD1 matches 7 bases. Per the germline V gene, CDR1 is DFQATT and CDR2 is SNEGSKA (reference sequence). The V segment lost 3 bases and the J segment 12 bases; nucleotides outside the gene matches: 14. This CDR3 is 15 amino acids long. The CDR3 nucleotides read TGCAGTGCTAGGGATAGAAAACCTTCAGGGGGACCCCTCCACTTT. Translation: CSARDRKPSGGPLHF.

This clonotype occurred many times. The chain couples TRBV11-2 to TRBJ2-3, with TRBD2 matching over 14 bases. Germline CDR1 and CDR2: SGHAT and FQNNGV. The CDR3 spans 18 residues. V gave up 5 bases and J gave up 3 bases; unmatched junction bases: 10. The DNA for the CDR3 is TGTGCCAGCAGCGCTACGACTAGCGGGAGGGCCGAGACAGATACGCAGTATTTT. It translates to CASSATTSGRAETDTQYF.

This clonotype was seen more than once but under ten times. The junction departs from the called germline gene at one end, perhaps through a read error. The genes are TRBV10-3 and TRBJ2-5; either TRBD1 or TRBD2 may fit D (5 bases each). The germline CDR1 and CDR2 sequences are ENHRY and SYGVKD. CDR3 size: 12 residues. The DNA for the CDR3 is TGTGCCGGTGGGACCGACCAGGAGACCCAGTACTTC. This sequence encodes CAGGTDQETQYF.

This clonotype occurred many times. This rearrangement joins TRBV12-3 or TRBV12-4 to TRBJ2-1, with TRBD1 as a possible D gene (6 bases). The ends were cut back, 4 bases at V and 6 bases at J, with 10 bases in the middle. The CDR3 covers 13 residues. In DNA form, the CDR3 reads TGTGCCAGCAGTTCCACAGGGTCCAATGAGCAGTTCTTC. Residues: CASSSTGSNEQFF.

This clonotype occurred many times. V and J are TRBV9 and TRBJ2-5, with TRBD2 as a possible D gene (6 bases). V was shortened by 0 bases and J by 5 bases, with 11 bases between the two germline ends. The germline V gene has CDR1 SGDLS and CDR2 YYNGEE. The CDR3 consists of 14 residues. CDR3 coding DNA: TGTGCCAGCAGCGTAGATCCGGGGAGGGAGACCCAGTACTTC. This gives the protein CASSVDPGRETQYF.

V is TRBV7-2 and J is TRBJ2-6, with D possibly matching TRBD2 (5 bases). V lost 2 bases and J 0 bases, leaving 11 bases between the germline ends. The CDR3 runs to 17 residues. CDR1 is SGHTA and CDR2 is FQGNSA in the germline V gene. CDR3 DNA: TGTGCCAGCAGCTTATTTTCTAGCTCCTCTGGGGCCAACGTCCTGACTTTC. It specifies CASSLFSSSSGANVLTF. Full variable domain (rest looked up from reference TRBV7-2 and TRBJ2-6): GAGVSQSPSNKVTEKGKDVELRCDPISGHTALYWYRQSLGQGLEFLIYFQGNSAPDKSGLPSDRFSAERTGGSVSTLTIQRTQQEDSAVYLCASSLFSSSSGANVLTFGAGSRLTVL.